The rows below give T cell receptor beta chains drawn from one sample of a study of blood T cell repertoires in COVID-19. The protocol was immunoSEQ multiplex PCR, while the TCRdb copy is restricted to in-frame clones and leaves out a portion. The sample records roughly 40,000 clones, around 83% being singletons. The material sequenced was peripheral blood. The source is a man in his fifties or sixties in a cohort sampled during active COVID-19. CDR3s leave out the opening cysteine and the closing phenylalanine or tryptophan. Fields, in order: V gene, CDR3 protein.

>TRBV30
AWSALAGEMGTDTQY
>TRBV7-2
ASSPSVAEVRQY
>TRBV6-5
ASSRSGPLPDTQY
>TRBV10-1
ASRRTGGSNQPQH
>TRBV12-5
ASGPSGTETQY
>TRBV5-5
ASSSTSGGTDTQY
>TRBV13
ASSSTSGRINEQF
>TRBV30
AWSKENEQY
>TRBV5-1
ASSSSSLNTGELF
>TRBV9
ASSLGLAFTDTQY
>TRBV27
ASRTSGGTTYEQY
>TRBV2
ASSGWGEGEEGGYT
>TRBV24-1
ATSGGGGTAPYNEQF
>TRBV6-5
ASSYSTSGAYEQY
>TRBV7-2
ASSLTYEQY
>TRBV5-1
ASSLTGLNTEAF
>TRBV14
ASSQDREETQY
>TRBV11-1
ASSLARGPGGRLDTQY
>TRBV18
ASSPSGRPDTQY
>TRBV5-1
ASSLDGRGPDQPQH
>TRBV28
ASSLFPIAGGSYNEQF
>TRBV5-4
ASSLDGAGADIQY
>TRBV6-5
ASISSVGTDTQY
>TRBV5-4
VGASYNEQF
>TRBV5-5
ASSLGGLVTGEQY
>TRBV12-3/TRBV12-4
ASSTSMTGKAF
>TRBV20-1
SASPAGSISYNEQF
>TRBV11-2
ASSLDPGAEAF
>TRBV7-6
ASSPEQGKENIQY
>TRBV2
ASRLAGEATGELF
>TRBV12-3/TRBV12-4
ASSPPGYNEQF
>TRBV30
AWSVGAAHNQPQH
>TRBV29-1
STSRDIYGYT
>TRBV18
ATTFGSYNEQF
>TRBV27
ASSLQGNTEAF
>TRBV5-6
ASSLGLAWNTDTQY
>TRBV7-9
ALGGHMNTEAF
>TRBV5-1
ASSGGTGSGYEQF
>TRBV18
ASSPPATGITNEKLF
>TRBV6-2/TRBV6-3
ASSTRTRDSYEQY
>TRBV7-9
ASSRRTGKNEQF
>TRBV9
ASSVGGSYEQY
>TRBV25-1
ASRTGSGGYT
>TRBV21-1
ASNPVRAFWRETPEEQF
>TRBV7-8
ASSLGGADTQY
>TRBV4-1
ASSQGQIQETQY
>TRBV5-1
ASSPTLTGNTEAF
>TRBV6-5
ASSYGGGGYEQY
>TRBV29-1
SVDGASGGASTDTQY
>TRBV6-6
ASSYSTSGGFDEQF
>TRBV7-8
ASSLPLEQETQY
>TRBV11-2
ASSLVLSGNTIY
>TRBV3-1/TRBV3-2
ASSQALEAATNEKLF
>TRBV7-8
ASSRGADRVGFEQF
>TRBV27
ASSLLSGGRDTLAKNIQY
>TRBV12-3/TRBV12-4
ASRGGSSYEQY
>TRBV21-1
ASSNGGQPQH
>TRBV6-2/TRBV6-3
ASSRPPSGLYNEQF
>TRBV9
ASSVLQEGGYT
>TRBV11-1
ASSSKRDVRVGELF